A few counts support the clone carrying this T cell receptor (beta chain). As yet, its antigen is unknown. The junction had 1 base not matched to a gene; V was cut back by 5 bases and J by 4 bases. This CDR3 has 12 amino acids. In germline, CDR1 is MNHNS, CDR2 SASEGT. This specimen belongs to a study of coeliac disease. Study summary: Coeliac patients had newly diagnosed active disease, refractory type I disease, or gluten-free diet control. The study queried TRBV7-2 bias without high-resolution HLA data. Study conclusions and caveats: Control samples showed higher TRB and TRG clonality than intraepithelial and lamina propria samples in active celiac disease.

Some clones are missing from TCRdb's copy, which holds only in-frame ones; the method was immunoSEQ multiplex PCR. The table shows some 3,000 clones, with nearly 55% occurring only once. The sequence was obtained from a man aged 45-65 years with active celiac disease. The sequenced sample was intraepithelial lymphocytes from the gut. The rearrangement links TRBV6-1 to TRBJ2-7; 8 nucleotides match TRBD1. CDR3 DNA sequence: TGTGCCAGCAGTAGACAGGGGTACGAGCAGTACTTC. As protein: CASSRQGYEQYF.